This T cell receptor (beta chain) was observed in a study of cytomegalovirus exposure and HLA in healthy donors. Points from the study as a whole: Among TCR sequences, most were rare, though some public TCRs appeared in many donors. Reportedly, fewer N-insertions than the approximately 610-donor mean appeared in an Asian-associated ancestry cluster in a later analysis. CMV antigen specificity of a few CMV-associated chains was confirmed in vitro.

This CDR3 is 15 amino acids long. Trimming took 4 bases from V and 4 from J; bases not matched to a gene: 4. The V gene's germline CDR1 is MGHRA and CDR2 YSYEKL. On this clone itself: Its antigen is unknown.

Amplification used 60 Vbeta primers and 13 Jbeta primers. Here immunoSEQ multiplex PCR was the method, and the copy in TCRdb shows in-frame clones only, minus some. This sample has about 100,000 clones, with under 85% found just once. The TCR sequence derives from a man aged 45-60 years in good health and CMV-seropositive. V gene TRBV4-1 combines with J gene TRBJ2-7; the match to TRBD2 covers 13 bases. Sample: PBMCs. This chain's CDR3 is CASSLLTSGGYEQYF. CDR3 sequence (DNA): TGCGCCAGCAGCCTTTTGACTAGCGGGGGGTACGAGCAGTACTTC.